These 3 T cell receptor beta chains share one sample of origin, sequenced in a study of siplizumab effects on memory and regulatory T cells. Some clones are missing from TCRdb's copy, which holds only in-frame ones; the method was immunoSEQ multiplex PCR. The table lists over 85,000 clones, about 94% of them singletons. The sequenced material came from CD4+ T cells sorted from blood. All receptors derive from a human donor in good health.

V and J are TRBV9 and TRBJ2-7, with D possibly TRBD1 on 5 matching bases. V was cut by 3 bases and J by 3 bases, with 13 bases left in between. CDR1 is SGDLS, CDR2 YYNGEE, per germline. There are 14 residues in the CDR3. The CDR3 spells CASSASQGNYEQYF. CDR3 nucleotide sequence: TGTGCCAGCAGCGCATCTCAGGGTAACTACGAGCAGTACTTC.

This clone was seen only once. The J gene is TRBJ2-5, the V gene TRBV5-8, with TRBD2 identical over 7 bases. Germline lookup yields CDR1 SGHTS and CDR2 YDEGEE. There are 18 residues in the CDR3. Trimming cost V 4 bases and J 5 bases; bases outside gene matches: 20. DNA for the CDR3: TGTGCCAGCAGCCGAGGGTTTGGTGCTCGGGCGGGGGTCGAGACCCAGTACTTC. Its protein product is CASSRGFGARAGVETQYF.

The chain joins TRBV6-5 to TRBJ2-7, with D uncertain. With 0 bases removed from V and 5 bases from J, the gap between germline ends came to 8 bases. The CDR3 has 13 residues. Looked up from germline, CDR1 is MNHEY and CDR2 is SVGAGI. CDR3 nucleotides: TGTGCCAGCAGTTACTCGGTGAGCCACGAGCAGTACTTC. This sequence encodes CASSYSVSHEQYF.